A single sample is the source of the 9 T cell receptor beta chains below, sequenced in a study of blood T cell repertoires in COVID-19. Some clones are missing from TCRdb's copy, which holds only in-frame ones; the method was immunoSEQ multiplex PCR. This table holds roughly 340,000 clones, about 89% found once. Source material: peripheral blood. The source of these receptors is a woman younger than 45 with COVID-19, enrolled during active disease.

The J gene is TRBJ2-7, the V gene TRBV7-2, with no clear D. Trimming stripped 4 bases from V and 2 bases from J, with 12 bases between. This CDR3 has 14 amino acids. From germline, CDR1 is SGHTA and CDR2 FQGNSA. CDR3 sequence reads: CASSSHGGPYEQYV. The CDR3 nucleotides read TGTGCCAGCAGCTCCCATGGTGGCCCCTACGAGCAGTACGTC.

Regarding this clone: The junction departs from the called germline gene at one end, perhaps through a read error. The CDR3 bases are TGTGCTAGCAGCGCCGGACAGGGGGCAGGGGAAAAACTGTTTTTT. Encoded protein: CASSAGQGAGEKLFF. V usage is TRBV7-7 and J usage is TRBJ1-4; 11 nucleotides line up with TRBD1. CDR3 length equals 15 residues. In germline, CDR1 is SSHAT, CDR2 FNYEAQ (reference sequence). Full variable domain (rest looked up from reference TRBV7-7 and TRBJ1-4): GAGVSQSPRYKVTKRGQDVTLRCDPISSHATLYWYQQALGQGPEFLTYFNYEAQPDKSGLPSDRFSAERPEGSISTLTIQRTEQRDSAMYRCASSAGQGAGEKLFFGSGTQLSVL.

CDR3 in DNA: TGTGCCAGCAGCGAGGGGACAGGGATTGAAAAACTGTTTTTT. Translated: CASSEGTGIEKLFF. This chain links TRBV25-1 with TRBJ1-4, with 9 bases fitting TRBD1. V trimming: 6 bases; J trimming: 7 bases; junction bases outside the gene matches: 6. CDR3 size: 14 residues. Germline V gene data show CDR1 as MGHDK and CDR2 as SYGVNS. The variable domain in full, completed from reference TRBV25-1 and TRBJ1-4, reads EADIYQTPRYLVIGTGKKITLECSQTMGHDKMYWYQQDPGMELHLIHYSYGVNSTEKGDLSSESTVSRIRTEHFPLTLESARPSHTSQYLCASSEGTGIEKLFFGSGTQLSVL.

The rearrangement uses TRBV24-1 and TRBJ1-5; perhaps TRBD1 as D (6 bases). There are 13 residues in the CDR3. Trimming left V 7 bases short and J 4 bases short, with 10 bases between. The germline gives CDR1 KGHDR, CDR2 SFDVKD. CDR3 in amino acids: CATSLQGNQPQHF. CDR3 nucleotides: TGTGCCACCAGCTTACAGGGAAATCAGCCCCAGCATTTT.

This clone has a single count. The chain is built from TRBV27 and TRBJ1-1, with 7 nucleotides matching TRBD1. CDR1 MNHEY and CDR2 SMNVEV come from the germline V gene (reference sequence). This CDR3 has 14 residues. Losses at the gene ends were 7 bases for V and 0 bases for J; bases not matched to a gene: 5. CDR3 in amino acids: CASTRTGLNTEAFF. Here the CDR3 DNA reads TGTGCCAGCACCCGGACAGGACTGAACACTGAAGCTTTCTTT.

This chain links TRBV7-2 with TRBJ2-3, with 7 bases fitting TRBD1. The CDR3 runs to 17 residues. With V trimmed by 1 base and J by 2 bases, 9 bases remained unmatched. CDR1 and CDR2 from the germline V gene are SGHTA and FQGNSA. As DNA, the CDR3 is TGTGCCAGCAGCTTAGATTGGGACAGCGGATTCACAGATACGCAGTATTTT. Translation: CASSLDWDSGFTDTQYF.

This clone has just one count. The chain combines TRBV28 with TRBJ2-7; a weak D match, TRBD2 (5 bases). V lost 4 bases and J 2 bases, leaving 12 bases between the germline ends. CDR1 is MDHEN, CDR2 SYDVKM, per germline. This CDR3 is 14 amino acids long. The CDR3 nucleotides are TGTGCCAGCAGTTCCCCATCCGGGGCCTACGAGCAGTACTTC. It specifies CASSSPSGAYEQYF.

The CDR3 bases are TGTGCCAGCAGGAGGGCCTACGTGACAGATACGCAGTATTTT. Protein product: CASRRAYVTDTQYF. The chain uses TRBV27 and TRBJ2-3, with D possibly TRBD2 on 5 matching bases. The CDR3 length is 14 residues. Germline-derived CDR1 and CDR2 are MNHEY and SMNVEV (reference sequence). V lost 6 bases to trimming and J lost 3 bases, with 13 bases between them.

The chain employs TRBV9 and TRBJ1-2; D gene ambiguous. The V end lost 5 bases, the J end lost 0 bases, and 8 bases lay between the germline ends. The germline gives CDR1 SGDLS, CDR2 YYNGEE. The CDR3 loop spans 13 amino acids. Written as DNA, the CDR3 is TGTGCCAGCAGTGATGCAGCTAACTATGGCTACACCTTC. It specifies CASSDAANYGYTF.